The 12 T cell receptor beta chains given below trace back to one sample, sequenced in a study of cytotoxic CD8 clonotypes in ibrutinib-treated CLL. Sequenced by immunoSEQ multiplex PCR; TCRdb stores in-frame clones only, minus some. Seen here are about 160,000 clones, over 65% observed once, and the top ten hold about 1.9%. The sequenced sample was PBMCs, obtained after 12 months of ibrutinib treatment. The source is a human donor with chronic lymphocytic leukemia.

This chain joins TRBV5-5 and TRBJ2-1; D is uncertain. The CDR3 has 17 residues. Trimming stripped 0 bases from V and 1 base from J, with 14 bases between. In germline, CDR1 is SGHKS, CDR2 YYEKEE (reference sequence). The CDR3 spells CASSLDETPVSYNEQFF. CDR3 coding DNA: TGTGCCAGCAGCTTGGACGAGACACCCGTTTCCTACAATGAGCAGTTCTTC.

The genes are TRBV7-9 and TRBJ2-5; D perhaps matches TRBD1 (6 bases). Germline CDR1 SEHNR, CDR2 FQNEAQ (reference sequence). CDR3 length equals 16 residues. V gave up 5 bases and J gave up 0 bases, with 16 bases separating them. The CDR3 DNA sequence: TGTGCCAGCAGCCGAATTACAGGGAGCCACCAAGAGACCCAGTACTTC. Protein sequence: CASSRITGSHQETQYF.

V is TRBV5-1 and J is TRBJ1-5; a weak D match, TRBD1 (6 bases). This CDR3 is 17 amino acids long. V was trimmed by 0 bases and J by 2 bases, leaving 15 bases between them. Germline CDR1 is SGHRS and CDR2 is YFSETQ. CDR3 amino acids: CASSLASGGNRNQPQHF. The CDR3 bases are TGCGCCAGCAGCTTGGCCAGTGGGGGCAACCGCAATCAGCCCCAGCATTTT.

V is TRBV28 and J is TRBJ2-7; D may correspond to TRBD1 or TRBD2 (5 bases each). Trimming left V 6 bases short and J 4 bases short, with 22 bases between. The germline V gene has CDR1 MDHEN and CDR2 SYDVKM. This CDR3 has 16 residues. DNA of the CDR3: TGTGCCAGCAGCTCTGGCCGGGGCCGTCGTTCGTACGAGCAGTACTTC. It encodes CASSSGRGRRSYEQYF.

The chain recombines TRBV7-3 with TRBJ2-3; D gene ambiguous. The germline CDR1 and CDR2 sequences are SGHTA and FQGTGA. The CDR3 runs 13 residues. Trimming stripped 5 bases from V and 8 bases from J, with 14 bases between. The CDR3 DNA sequence: TGTGCCAGCAGCCCAGGATTCGGCGGTACGCAGTATTTT. This codes for CASSPGFGGTQYF.

The chain employs TRBV2 and TRBJ1-5; TRBD1 might be the D (6 bases). The CDR3 contains 12 residues. V was clipped by 2 bases and J by 7 bases, with 6 bases between them. CDR1 SNHLY and CDR2 FYNNEI come from the germline V gene. In nucleotides, the CDR3 is TGTGCCAGCAGTGAACAGGGGCAGCCCCAGCATTTT. Its protein is CASSEQGQPQHF. Full variable domain (outside the CDR3, taken from reference TRBV2 and TRBJ1-5): EPEVTQTPSHQVTQMGQEVILRCVPISNHLYFYWYRQILGQKVEFLVSFYNNEISEKSEIFDDQFSVERPDGSNFTLKIRSTKLEDSAMYFCASSEQGQPQHFGDGTRLSIL.

CDR3 nucleotides: TGCGCCAGCAACCTTCAAGCGGGAGCCCCCTACGAGCAGTACTTC. As protein: CASNLQAGAPYEQYF. The gene calls are TRBV5-1 and TRBJ2-7; 8 nucleotides line up with TRBD2. Germline lookup yields CDR1 SGHRS and CDR2 YFSETQ. The CDR3 consists of 15 residues. Trimming took 6 bases from V and 2 from J; bases not matched to a gene: 10.

A word on this clone: The same CDR3 is also encoded by other DNA sequences in this sample. The chain is built from TRBV18 and TRBJ2-7; D gene unclear. Germline CDR1 is KGHSH and CDR2 is LQKENI. V was pared by 3 bases and J by 0 bases, with 6 bases between. CDR3 size: 13 residues. CDR3 bases: TGTGCCAGCTCACCGGGCAGCTCCTACGAGCAGTACTTC. Its protein product is CASSPGSSYEQYF. The complete variable domain, with remaining parts taken from reference TRBV18 and TRBJ2-7, reads NAGVMQNPRHLVRRRGQEARLRCSPMKGHSHVYWYRQLPEEGLKFMVYLQKENIIDESGMPKERFSAEFPKEGPSILRIQQVVRGDSAAYFCASSPGSSYEQYFGPGTRLTVT.

The chain is built from TRBV27 and TRBJ2-3; 12 bases align to TRBD1. Germline V gene sequence: CDR1 MNHEY, CDR2 SMNVEV (reference sequence). The CDR3 totals 17 residues. The V gene end was trimmed by 1 base and the J gene end by 3 bases; junction bases not matched to a gene: 5. The CDR3 nucleotides are TGTGCCAGCAGTTTATTAGGGACAGGGGGCGGAACAGATACGCAGTATTTT. Amino acid sequence: CASSLLGTGGGTDTQYF.

This clone has a handful of counts. This chain uses TRBV7-9 with TRBJ1-1, with 8 bases fitting TRBD1. After removal of 0 bases from V and 11 bases from J, the junction contained 8 bases not matched to a gene. The CDR3 spans 14 residues. Germline-derived CDR1 and CDR2 are SEHNR and FQNEAQ (reference sequence). The CDR3 region has the DNA TGTGCCAGCAGCTTAGCGGTGGGACAGGAGAGCGCTTTCTTT. This codes for CASSLAVGQESAFF.

This clone appeared once. The V gene is TRBV4-3, the J gene TRBJ2-1; D is possibly TRBD2 (5 bases). V lost 5 bases and J lost 6, with 23 bases in between. The CDR3 extends over 17 amino acids. Per the germline V gene, CDR1 is LGHNA and CDR2 is YSLEER. CDR3 protein: CASSAPFSLAESNEQFF. The CDR3 DNA reads as TGCGCCAGCAGCGCACCTTTCTCCCTAGCAGAATCCAATGAGCAGTTCTTC.

The chain joins TRBV7-9 to TRBJ1-4; D unclear. CDR1 and CDR2 (germline): SEHNR, FQNEAQ (reference sequence). The CDR3 has 13 amino acids. V was shortened by 2 bases and J by 5 bases, with 6 bases between the two germline ends. The CDR3 sequence is CASSLQNNEKLFF. The CDR3 DNA is TGTGCCAGCAGCTTACAGAACAATGAAAAACTGTTTTTT.